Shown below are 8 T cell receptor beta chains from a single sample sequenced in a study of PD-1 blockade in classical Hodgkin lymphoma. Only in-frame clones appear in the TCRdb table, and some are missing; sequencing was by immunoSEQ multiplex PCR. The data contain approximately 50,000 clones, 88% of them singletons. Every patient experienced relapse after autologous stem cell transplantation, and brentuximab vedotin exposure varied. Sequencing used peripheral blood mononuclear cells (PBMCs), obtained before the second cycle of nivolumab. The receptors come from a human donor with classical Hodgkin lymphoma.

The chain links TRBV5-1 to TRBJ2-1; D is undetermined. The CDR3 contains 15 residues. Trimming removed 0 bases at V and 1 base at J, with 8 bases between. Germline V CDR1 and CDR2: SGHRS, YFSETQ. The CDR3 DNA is TGCGCCAGCAGCTTGGTTAGCAGGTCCTACAATGAGCAGTTCTTC. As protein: CASSLVSRSYNEQFF. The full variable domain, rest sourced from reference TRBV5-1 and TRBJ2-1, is KAGVTQTPRYLIKTRGQQVTLSCSPISGHRSVSWYQQTPGQGLQFLFEYFSETQRNKGNFPGRFSGRQFSNSRSEMNVSTLELGDSALYLCASSLVSRSYNEQFFGPGTRLTVL.

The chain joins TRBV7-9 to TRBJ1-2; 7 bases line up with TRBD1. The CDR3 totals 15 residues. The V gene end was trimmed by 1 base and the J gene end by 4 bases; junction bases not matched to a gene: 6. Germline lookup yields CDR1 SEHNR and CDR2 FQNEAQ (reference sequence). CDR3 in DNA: TGTGCCAGCAGCTTAGACCATCGGACAGGCTATGGCTACACCTTC. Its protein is CASSLDHRTGYGYTF.

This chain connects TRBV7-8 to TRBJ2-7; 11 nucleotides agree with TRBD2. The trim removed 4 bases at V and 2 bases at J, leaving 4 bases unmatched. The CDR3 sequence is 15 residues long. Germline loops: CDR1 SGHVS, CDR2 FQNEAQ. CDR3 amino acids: CASSYTSGGTYEQYF. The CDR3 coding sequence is TGTGCCAGCAGCTACACTAGCGGGGGCACCTACGAGCAGTACTTC. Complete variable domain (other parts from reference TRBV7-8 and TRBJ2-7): GAGVSQSPRYKVAKRGQDVALRCDPISGHVSLFWYQQALGQGPEFLTYFQNEAQLDKSGLPSDRFFAERPEGSVSTLKIQRTQQEDSAVYLCASSYTSGGTYEQYFGPGTRLTVT.

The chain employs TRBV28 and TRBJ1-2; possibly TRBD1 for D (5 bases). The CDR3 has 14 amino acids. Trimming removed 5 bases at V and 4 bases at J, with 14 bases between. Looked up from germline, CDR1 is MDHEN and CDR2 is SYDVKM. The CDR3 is CASSPRDLPYGYTF. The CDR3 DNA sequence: TGTGCCAGCAGTCCCCGGGACCTTCCCTATGGCTACACCTTC.

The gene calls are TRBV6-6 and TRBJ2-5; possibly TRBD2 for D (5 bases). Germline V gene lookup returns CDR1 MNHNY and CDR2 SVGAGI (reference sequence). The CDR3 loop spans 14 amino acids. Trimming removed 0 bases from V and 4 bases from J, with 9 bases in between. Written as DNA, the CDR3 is TGTGCCAGCAGTTACTCGAGCGGCATAGAGACCCAGTACTTC. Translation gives CASSYSSGIETQYF.

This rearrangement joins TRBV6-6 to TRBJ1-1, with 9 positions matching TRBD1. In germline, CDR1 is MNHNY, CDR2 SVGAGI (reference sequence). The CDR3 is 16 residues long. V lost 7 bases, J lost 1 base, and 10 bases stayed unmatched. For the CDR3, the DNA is TGTGCCAGCACCAGCACACCGGGACAGGGGAACACTGAAGCTTTCTTT. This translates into CASTSTPGQGNTEAFF.

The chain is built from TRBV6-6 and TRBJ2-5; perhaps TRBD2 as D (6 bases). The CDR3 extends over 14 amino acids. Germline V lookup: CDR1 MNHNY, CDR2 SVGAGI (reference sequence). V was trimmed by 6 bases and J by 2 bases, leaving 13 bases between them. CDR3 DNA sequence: TGTGCCAGCAGATATACCGGGACTCAAGAGACCCAGTACTTC. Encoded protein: CASRYTGTQETQYF.

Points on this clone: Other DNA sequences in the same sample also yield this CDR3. This CDR3 reads CASSQTGTGYYEQYF. DNA of the CDR3: TGTGCCAGCAGTCAGACCGGGACAGGGTACTACGAGCAGTACTTC. This rearrangement joins TRBV6-5 to TRBJ2-7; 9 bases align to TRBD1. The junction had 8 bases not matched to a gene; V was cut back by 5 bases and J by 3 bases. The V gene's germline CDR1 is MNHEY and CDR2 SVGAGI. This CDR3 has 15 residues.